The 8 T cell receptor beta chains presented below share a single source sample, sequenced in a study of regulatory T cells in long-lasting Graves disease. Regarding time point: persistent/refractory GD, antithyroid drugs over 5 years with positive TRAb. After RNA was extracted from PBMCs, the TCR library was made from it. Library construction for TCR beta used iRepertoire HTBI primers and Arm-PCR of CDR3 regions. MiXCR, run by TCRdb on the multiplex PCR reads, gives a single entry per CDR3 protein. Of roughly 430,000 distinct CDR3 sequences in the sample, under 25% are singletons; the top ten hold 14%. This material consisted of peripheral blood mononuclear cells (PBMCs), taken when the disease was refractory, from a patient treated with antithyroid drugs. These receptors all come from a female donor with Graves disease.

This clonotype was counted between two and nine times. The chain carries TRBV10-3 and TRBJ2-7, with D possibly called TRBD1 or TRBD2 (7 bases each). Trimming took off 7 bases at V and 6 bases at J, with 19 bases between the two ends. CDR3 size: 14 residues. Germline values: CDR1 ENHRY, CDR2 SYGVKD. This chain's CDR3 is CAITRQGGSVEQYF. CDR3 nucleotides: TGTGCCATCACCCGACAGGGAGGGTCTGTCGAGCAGTACTTC.

This clonotype was observed a handful of times. The chain uses TRBV27 and TRBJ1-1; TRBD1 might be the D (6 bases). V was cut by 6 bases and J by 2 bases, with 13 bases left in between. The CDR3 contains 14 residues. In germline, CDR1 is MNHEY, CDR2 SMNVEV (reference sequence). As DNA, the CDR3 is TGTGCCAGCAGCCCGGACAGAGCAAACACTGAAGCTTTCTTT. Translated, it gives CASSPDRANTEAFF.

This clonotype was seen only a few times. The chain couples TRBV7-9 to TRBJ2-6; 8 positions match TRBD2. CDR1 SEHNR and CDR2 FQNEAQ come from the germline V gene (reference sequence). V was clipped by 7 bases and J by 0 bases; unmatched bases: 2. The CDR3 spans 15 residues. CDR3 sequence: CASTGGGSGANVLTF. The CDR3 coding sequence is TGTGCCAGCACCGGGGGGGGCTCTGGGGCCAACGTCCTGACTTTC.

This clonotype has just one count. This chain joins TRBV12-3 or TRBV12-4 and TRBJ2-1; TRBD2 aligns across 10 bases. This CDR3 has 15 residues. The ends lost 7 bases at V and 7 bases at J; junction bases unmatched: 10. CDR3 in amino acids: CASIGLASGGNEQFF. In DNA form, the CDR3 reads TGTGCCAGCATCGGGCTGGCTAGCGGGGGTAATGAGCAGTTCTTC.

This clonotype was observed at least ten times. The rearrangement joins TRBV11-2 to TRBJ2-2; 7 bases fit TRBD2. Germline CDR1 reads SGHAT; CDR2 reads FQNNGV. The CDR3 runs to 15 residues. V lost 4 bases and J lost 7; bases outside the gene matches: 9. The CDR3 nucleotides are TGTGCCAGCAGCTCGACTAGCTATGCGGGCGGGGAGCTGTTTTTT. It codes for CASSSTSYAGGELFF.

The chain uses TRBV3-1 and TRBJ2-7, with D hard to call. CDR3 size: 14 residues. The germline V and J ends were trimmed by 0 bases and 2 bases, with 8 bases remaining between them. The germline CDR1 and CDR2 sequences are LGHDT and YNNKEL (reference sequence). CDR3 region: CASSQDLATYEQYF. Written as DNA, the CDR3 is TGTGCCAGCAGCCAAGATCTTGCAACCTACGAGCAGTACTTC.

Only a few counts were recorded for this clonotype. The rearrangement uses TRBV7-9 and TRBJ1-6; no clear D gene. CDR1 and CDR2 (germline): SEHNR, FQNEAQ (reference sequence). V was clipped by 3 bases and J by 8 bases, with 14 bases between them. This CDR3 has 15 amino acids. Here the CDR3 DNA reads TGTGCCAGCAGCTTCCTCATCGCCGGGGATTCACCCCTCCACTTT. It yields the protein CASSFLIAGDSPLHF.

The chain joins TRBV30 to TRBJ2-7; D is possibly TRBD1 (5 bases). Looked up from germline, CDR1 is GTSNPN and CDR2 is SVGIG (reference sequence). V lost 5 bases and J lost 6, with 17 bases in between. CDR3 length: 13 residues. CDR3 sequence: CAWVPTQGSEQYF. The CDR3 DNA reads TGTGCCTGGGTTCCAACGCAGGGCTCCGAGCAGTACTTC.